The rows below give T cell receptor beta chains drawn from one sample of a study of blood T cell repertoires in COVID-19. Assay used: immunoSEQ multiplex PCR; TCRdb lists only in-frame clones, some missing. The profile shows under 200,000 clones, 65% to 90% of them singletons. Source material: peripheral blood. All receptors come from a man aged 55-75 years with acute or convalescent COVID-19. CDR3s include the opening cysteine and the closing phenylalanine or tryptophan. Each record gives: V gene, J gene, clone size, D gene, CDR3 protein, CDR3 DNA. A D gene is named only where the DNA matches it firmly. Size tells how often a clone was seen (once, few, many) or the class of an expanded clone, and some rows leave it out.

TRBV29-1,TRBJ2-7,-,TRBD2,CSALTSGGSYEQYF,TGCAGCGCCCTGACTAGCGGGGGCTCCTACGAGCAGTACTTC
TRBV20-1,TRBJ2-3,once,-,CSAREIYTQYF,TGCAGTGCTAGAGAAATCTATACGCAGTATTTT
TRBV19,TRBJ2-3,-,-,CASSSLRQVKDTQYF,TGTGCCAGTAGTAGTCTTCGACAGGTCAAAGATACGCAGTATTTT
TRBV19,TRBJ2-1,-,TRBD2,CASSAGTSNEQFF,TGTGCCAGTAGTGCAGGGACTAGCAATGAGCAGTTCTTC
TRBV28,TRBJ2-7,-,TRBD2,CASSFSGAGGWYEQYF,TGTGCCAGCAGTTTCTCGGGAGCGGGAGGGTGGTACGAGCAGTACTTC
TRBV19,TRBJ1-4,-,TRBD1,CASRYGTGDEKLFF,TGTGCCAGTAGATACGGGACAGGGGATGAAAAACTGTTTTTT
TRBV5-1,TRBJ1-1,-,-,CASSLGRGNTEAFF,TGCGCCAGCAGCCTCGGACGGGGGAACACTGAAGCTTTCTTT
TRBV30,TRBJ2-3,-,TRBD2,CACASGLSTDTQYF,TGTGCCTGCGCTAGCGGCTTGAGCACAGATACGCAGTATTTT
TRBV2,TRBJ1-1,-,TRBD1,CASEGQPDTEAFF,TGTGCCAGCGAGGGACAGCCGGACACTGAAGCTTTCTTT
TRBV7-9,TRBJ2-3,-,-,CASSLWDTSTDTQYF,TGTGCCAGCAGCTTATGGGACACTAGCACAGATACGCAGTATTTT
TRBV2,TRBJ2-3,-,-,CASSGLARTDTQYF,TGTGCCAGCAGTGGGCTAGCGCGCACAGATACGCAGTATTTT
TRBV24-1,TRBJ1-2,-,TRBD1,CATSDGDRGGYGYTF,TGTGCCACCAGTGATGGGGACAGGGGAGGCTATGGCTACACCTTC
TRBV29-1,TRBJ2-6,-,TRBD2,CSVESSGTSGANVLTF,TGCAGCGTTGAGAGTAGCGGGACCTCTGGGGCCAACGTCCTGACTTTC
TRBV15,TRBJ1-5,-,TRBD1,CATSSGTGGQGQPQHF,TGTGCCACCAGCAGCGGGACAGGGGGACAAGGTCAGCCCCAGCATTTT
TRBV3-1/TRBV3-2,TRBJ1-4,-,TRBD1,CASSLWDRGEKLFF,TGTGCCAGCAGCTTATGGGACAGGGGAGAAAAACTGTTTTTT